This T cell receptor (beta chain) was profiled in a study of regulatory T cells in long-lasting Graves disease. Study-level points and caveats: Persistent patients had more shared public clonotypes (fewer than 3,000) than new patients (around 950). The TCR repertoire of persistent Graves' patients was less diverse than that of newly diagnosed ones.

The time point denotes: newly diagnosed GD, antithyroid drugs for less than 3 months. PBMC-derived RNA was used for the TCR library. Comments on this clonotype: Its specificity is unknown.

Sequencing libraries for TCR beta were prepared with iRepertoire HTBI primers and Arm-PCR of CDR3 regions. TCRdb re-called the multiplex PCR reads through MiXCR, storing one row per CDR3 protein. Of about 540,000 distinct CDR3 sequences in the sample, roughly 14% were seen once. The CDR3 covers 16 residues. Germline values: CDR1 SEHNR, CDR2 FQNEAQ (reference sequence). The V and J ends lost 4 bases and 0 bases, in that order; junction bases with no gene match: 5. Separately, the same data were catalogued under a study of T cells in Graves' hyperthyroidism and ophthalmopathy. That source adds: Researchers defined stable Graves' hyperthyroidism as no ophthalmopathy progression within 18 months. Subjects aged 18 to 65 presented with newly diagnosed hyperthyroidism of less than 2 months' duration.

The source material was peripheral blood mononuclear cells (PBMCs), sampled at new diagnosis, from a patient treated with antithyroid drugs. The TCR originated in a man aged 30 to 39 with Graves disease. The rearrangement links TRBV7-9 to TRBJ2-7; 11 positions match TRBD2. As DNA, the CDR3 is TGTGCCAGCAGCTCAAGACTAGCGGGGACCTCCTACGAGCAGTACTTC. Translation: CASSSRLAGTSYEQYF.